This TCR beta chain was identified in a study of blood T cell repertoires in COVID-19. Background on the study: Donors in the United States, Italy and Spain gave samples during acute or convalescent COVID-19. Sample material is recorded as cDNA or gDNA derived from T cells, B-cell-depleted T cells, or PBMCs.

Comment on this clone: Relative to the germline gene, one junction end is altered; a read error may explain this.

In the authors' methods: Reference gene primer amplification in the assay estimated nucleated cell counts. Produced via immunoSEQ multiplex PCR; TCRdb's table is partial and in-frame only. The V and J calls and clone size come from that table; D and trimming were worked out from the DNA. The table has about 88,000 clones, less than 85% seen once. The germline V gene has CDR1 KGHSH and CDR2 LQKENI. CDR3 length: 16 residues. The material sequenced was peripheral blood. The chain is built from TRBV18 and TRBJ2-2; 10 bases line up with TRBD1. The TCR originated in a human donor in a cohort sampled during active COVID-19. The CDR3 DNA follows: TGTGCCAGCTCACCCCGACAGGGGGCGAAGACCGGGGAGCTGTTTTTT. It yields the protein CASSPRQGAKTGELFF.